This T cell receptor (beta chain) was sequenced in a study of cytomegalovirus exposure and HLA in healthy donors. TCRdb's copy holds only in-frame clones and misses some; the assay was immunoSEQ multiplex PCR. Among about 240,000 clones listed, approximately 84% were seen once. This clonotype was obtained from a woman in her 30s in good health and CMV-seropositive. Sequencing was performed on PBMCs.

The CDR3 spells CASSLIAANEKLFF. As DNA, the CDR3 is TGTGCCAGCAGTTTAATTGCGGCTAATGAAAAACTGTTTTTT. V usage is TRBV27 and J usage is TRBJ1-4; D unclear. This CDR3 is 14 amino acids long. CDR1 is MNHEY and CDR2 is SMNVEV in the germline V gene (reference sequence). Deletions cut 2 bases from V and 3 bases from J, with 7 bases between.